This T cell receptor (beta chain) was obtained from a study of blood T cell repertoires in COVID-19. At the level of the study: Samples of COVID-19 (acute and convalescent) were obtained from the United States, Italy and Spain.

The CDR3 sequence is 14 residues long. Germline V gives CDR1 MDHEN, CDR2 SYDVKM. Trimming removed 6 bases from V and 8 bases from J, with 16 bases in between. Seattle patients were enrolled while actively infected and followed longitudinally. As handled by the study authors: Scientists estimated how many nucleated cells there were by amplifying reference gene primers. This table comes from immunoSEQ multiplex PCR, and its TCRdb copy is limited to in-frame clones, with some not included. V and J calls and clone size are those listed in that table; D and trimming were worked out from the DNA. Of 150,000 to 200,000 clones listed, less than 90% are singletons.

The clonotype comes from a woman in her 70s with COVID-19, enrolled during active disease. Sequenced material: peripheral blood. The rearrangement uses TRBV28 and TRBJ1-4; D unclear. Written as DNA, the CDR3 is TGTGCCAGCAGGGAGGGCCTAACGAGAGAAAAACTGTTTTTT. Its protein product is CASREGLTREKLFF.